Listed below are T cell receptor beta chains from one sample, sequenced in a study of CD8 T cells in Susac syndrome. TCRdb processed the immunoSEQ multiplex PCR reads anew with MiXCR; each CDR3 protein has one entry. The sample shows some 94,000 distinct CDR3 sequences, over 90% of them seen only once. The sample was CD4+ T cells from PBMCs. These receptors all come from a human donor with Susac syndrome. The CDR3 runs from the conserved cysteine through the conserved F or W. A D gene is named only where the DNA matches it firmly. Expanded clones are given a class, and other clones once, few, many or no size at all.

clone_size	v_call	j_call	d_call	cdr3_aa	cdr3_nt
.	TRBV3-1	TRBJ1-1	TRBD1	CASSSGQGMSTEAFF	TGTGCCAGCAGCTCCGGACAGGGTATGAGCACTGAAGCTTTCTTT
.	TRBV11-2	TRBJ2-6	TRBD2	CASSPSGGWASGANVLTF	TGTGCCAGCAGCCCCTCGGGGGGATGGGCTTCTGGGGCCAACGTCCTGACTTTC
.	TRBV27	TRBJ2-7	.	CASSLSRAHEQYF	TGTGCCAGCAGTTTATCCAGGGCCCACGAGCAGTACTTC
few	TRBV4-1	TRBJ2-5	TRBD2	CASSRLPLTSGGAETQYF	TGCGCCAGCAGCCGTCTCCCCCTGACTAGCGGGGGGGCAGAGACCCAGTACTTC
once	TRBV20-1	TRBJ2-1	TRBD2	CSASQRGGPYNEQFF	TGCAGTGCTAGCCAGCGGGGGGGCCCCTACAATGAGCAGTTCTTC
.	TRBV7-8	TRBJ2-1	TRBD1	CASSLGRNRGQPYNEQFF	TGTGCCAGCAGCTTAGGTCGTAACAGGGGGCAACCCTACAATGAGCAGTTCTTC
.	TRBV13	TRBJ2-3	TRBD2	CASSSTSGGATDTQYF	TGTGCCAGCAGCTCGACTAGCGGGGGGGCCACAGATACGCAGTATTTT
.	TRBV30	TRBJ1-1	TRBD1	CAWSFGQGRHGFF	TGTGCCTGGAGTTTCGGACAGGGTAGACATGGATTCTTT
.	TRBV7-8	TRBJ2-7	.	CASSLRGVHEQYF	TGTGCCAGCAGCTTGAGAGGGGTCCACGAGCAGTACTTC
.	TRBV6-5	TRBJ2-7	TRBD1	CASSYGQGPSYEQYF	TGTGCCAGCAGTTACGGACAGGGTCCATCCTACGAGCAGTACTTC
.	TRBV30	TRBJ1-6	.	CAGTKSTQGNSPLHF	TGTGCCGGCACGAAATCGACTCAGGGGAATTCACCCCTCCACTTT
.	TRBV29-1	TRBJ2-5	TRBD2	CSVDGSGAQETQYF	TGCAGCGTTGATGGTAGCGGGGCACAAGAGACCCAGTACTTC
.	TRBV28	TRBJ2-7	.	CASSFPSATYEQYF	TGTGCCAGCAGTTTTCCTAGTGCAACCTACGAGCAGTACTTC
.	TRBV20-1	TRBJ2-3	.	CSASLVVTDTQYF	TGCAGTGCTAGTCTTGTGGTCACAGATACGCAGTATTTT
.	TRBV9	TRBJ2-1	TRBD1	CASSASGGYNEQFF	TGTGCCAGCAGCGCATCAGGGGGATACAATGAGCAGTTCTTC
.	TRBV28	TRBJ1-4	.	CASSRTARDEKLFF	TGTGCCAGCAGTCGGACAGCTAGAGATGAAAAACTGTTTTTT
.	TRBV12-3/TRBV12-4	TRBJ2-3	.	CASSLLGSADTQYF	TGTGCCAGCAGCCTCTTGGGAAGCGCAGATACGCAGTATTTT
.	TRBV20-1	TRBJ2-3	TRBD1	CSGQGNTRTDTQYF	TGCAGTGGACAGGGGAATACCCGCACAGATACGCAGTATTTT
.	TRBV30	TRBJ1-6	.	CACGAVNSPLHF	TGTGCCTGCGGGGCCGTGAATTCACCCCTCCACTTT
.	TRBV15	TRBJ2-1	.	CATSRDRGYEQFF	TGTGCCACCAGCAGAGATAGAGGGTATGAGCAGTTCTTC
few	TRBV4-3	TRBJ1-6	.	CASSLGQRSNSPLHF	TGCGCCAGCAGCCTCGGACAGCGGTCCAATTCACCCCTCCACTTT
.	TRBV4-3	TRBJ1-6	.	CASSPGEVGALHF	TGCGCCAGCAGCCCGGGAGAAGTTGGAGCCCTCCACTTT
once	TRBV30	TRBJ2-5	TRBD1	CAWSVGRQGVHETQYF	TGTGCCTGGAGTGTAGGAAGGCAGGGGGTTCATGAGACCCAGTACTTC
.	TRBV25-1	TRBJ2-3	TRBD1	CATEDRAGADTQYF	TGTGCCACCGAGGACAGGGCGGGCGCAGATACGCAGTATTTT
.	TRBV30	TRBJ2-1	.	CAWSGGASYNEQFF	TGTGCCTGGAGTGGGGGGGCGTCCTACAATGAGCAGTTCTTC
.	TRBV6-2/TRBV6-3	TRBJ2-3	.	CASSYIDSKGTQYF	TGTGCCAGCAGTTACATAGACAGCAAGGGTACGCAGTATTTT
.	TRBV19	TRBJ2-1	.	CASKVGAHSYNEQFF	TGTGCCAGTAAGGTCGGGGCCCACTCCTACAATGAGCAGTTCTTC
.	TRBV6-1	TRBJ1-5	.	CASSGTFSNQPQHF	TGTGCCAGCAGTGGGACCTTTAGCAATCAGCCCCAGCATTTT
.	TRBV9	TRBJ2-6	.	CASSVEGSGANVLTF	TGTGCCAGCAGCGTAGAGGGATCTGGGGCCAACGTCCTGACTTTC
.	TRBV30	TRBJ1-5	TRBD1	CAWSRPGTARNQPQHF	TGTGCCTGGAGTAGACCCGGGACAGCAAGAAATCAGCCCCAGCATTTT
.	TRBV20-1	TRBJ2-5	TRBD2	CSANRELAGEQETQYF	TGCAGTGCCAATAGGGAACTAGCGGGGGAGCAAGAGACCCAGTACTTC
.	TRBV7-9	TRBJ2-7	TRBD1	CASSPPMNRGRVYEQYF	TGTGCCAGCAGCCCCCCCATGAACAGGGGGCGAGTTTACGAGCAGTACTTC
once	TRBV7-9	TRBJ2-7	.	CASSLLAGPYEQYF	TGTGCCAGCAGCTTATTGGCGGGTCCCTACGAGCAGTACTTC
.	TRBV5-4	TRBJ2-2	.	CASRLDGELFF	TGTGCCAGCAGACTGGACGGGGAGCTGTTTTTT
.	TRBV5-6	TRBJ2-1	TRBD2	CASSLSGGGSYNEQFF	TGTGCCAGCAGCTTAAGCGGGGGAGGTTCCTACAATGAGCAGTTCTTC
.	TRBV5-4	TRBJ2-5	.	CASSPRAGLGETQYF	TGTGCCAGCAGCCCGAGGGCAGGGCTTGGAGAGACCCAGTACTTC
.	TRBV30	TRBJ2-1	TRBD2	CAWSVHGLAGVLEQFF	TGTGCCTGGAGTGTACATGGACTAGCGGGGGTGCTTGAGCAGTTCTTC
.	TRBV20-1	TRBJ1-5	.	CSARGPNHQPQHF	TGCAGTGCTAGGGGTCCAAACCATCAGCCCCAGCATTTT
.	TRBV9	TRBJ2-3	.	CASSEPGHSTDTQYF	TGTGCCAGCAGCGAACCGGGACATTCTACCGATACGCAGTATTTT
.	TRBV28	TRBJ2-7	.	CASSFSVYEQYF	TGTGCCAGCAGTTTTTCTGTGTACGAGCAGTACTTC
.	TRBV7-2	TRBJ2-3	TRBD2	CASSVGLAAADTQYF	TGTGCCAGCAGCGTGGGACTAGCGGCAGCAGATACGCAGTATTTT
.	TRBV7-2	TRBJ1-5	.	CASTTSAYQPQHF	TGTGCCAGCACTACATCGGCGTATCAGCCCCAGCATTTT